One and the same sample provided the 18 T cell receptor beta chains below, sequenced in a study of blood T cell repertoires in COVID-19. Using immunoSEQ multiplex PCR, the repertoire was profiled, and TCRdb retains in-frame clones only, with some absent. The data hold 20,000 to 30,000 clones, with 90% observed a single time. The sequencing input was peripheral blood. These receptors originate from a woman aged 60 to 75 with active COVID-19.

The V and J genes are TRBV27 and TRBJ1-2; D is perhaps TRBD1 (6 bases). This CDR3 has 17 residues. V dropped 5 bases and J dropped 2 bases, with 21 bases sitting between them. Germline loops: CDR1 MNHEY, CDR2 SMNVEV (reference sequence). CDR3 DNA sequence: TGTGCCAGCAGTCCTATCGGGCCGGGACATCTAAACTATGGCTACACCTTC. Protein product: CASSPIGPGHLNYGYTF.

J is TRBJ2-7 and V is TRBV11-2, with TRBD2 identical over 12 bases. The germline V gene has CDR1 SGHAT and CDR2 FQNNGV. The CDR3 contains 19 residues. Trimming at V came to 4 bases and at J to 0 bases, leaving 13 bases not matched to a gene. For the CDR3, the DNA is TGTGCCAGCAGCTCCCTCAAGACTAGCGGGAGAGTGGGCTCCTACGAGCAGTACTTC. Its translation: CASSSLKTSGRVGSYEQYF.

The rearrangement links TRBV18 to TRBJ1-6, with D uncertain. Trimming shortened V by 3 bases and J by 9 bases, and 12 bases separated the two germline ends. Germline loops: CDR1 KGHSH, CDR2 LQKENI. The CDR3 contains 14 residues. The CDR3 sequence: CASSPGGVGSPLHF. As DNA, the CDR3 is TGTGCCAGCTCACCCGGCGGGGTTGGTTCACCCCTCCACTTT.

The CDR3 coding sequence is TGTGCCTGGAGGGGGACACAGGGCAATCAGCCCCAGCATTTT. It codes for CAWRGTQGNQPQHF. The gene calls are TRBV30 and TRBJ1-5; weak D call: TRBD1 (6 bases). Per germline, CDR1 GTSNPN and CDR2 SVGIG (reference sequence). The CDR3 length is 14 residues. Trimming cost V 3 bases and J 2 bases, with 11 bases left between them.

The CDR3 region has the DNA TGTGCCAGCAGCCCGACAGGGGGCGTCGGAGACGAGCAGTACTTC. The encoded protein is CASSPTGGVGDEQYF. The V and J genes are TRBV7-3 and TRBJ2-7; 10 nucleotides match TRBD1. This CDR3 has 15 amino acids. CDR1 is SGHTA and CDR2 is FQGTGA in the germline V gene. Unmatched junction bases numbered 9, after V lost 5 bases and J lost 5 bases. Full variable domain (missing parts from reference TRBV7-3 and TRBJ2-7): GAGVSQTPSNKVTEKGKYVELRCDPISGHTALYWYRQSLGQGPEFLIYFQGTGAADDSGLPNDRFFAVRPEGSVSTLKIQRTERGDSAVYLCASSPTGGVGDEQYFGPGTRLTVT.

This clone was counted once. The J gene is TRBJ2-3, the V gene TRBV5-1; the D gene is possibly TRBD2 (6 bases). V lost 4 bases, J lost 3 bases, and 9 bases lay in between. Per the germline V gene, CDR1 is SGHRS and CDR2 is YFSETQ. The CDR3 loop spans 13 amino acids. The CDR3 protein is CASSVGTTDTQYF. As DNA, the CDR3 is TGCGCCAGCAGCGTAGGGACTACAGATACGCAGTATTTT.

V is TRBV11-3 and J is TRBJ2-1; 7 nucleotides line up with TRBD2. J lost 4 bases, V lost 0 bases, and 0 bases had no gene match. The CDR3 length is 14 residues. Germline values: CDR1 SGHNT, CDR2 YENEEA. The CDR3 region is CASSLEGGYNEQFF. The CDR3 DNA sequence: TGTGCCAGCAGCTTAGAGGGGGGGTACAATGAGCAGTTCTTC. Full variable domain (rest looked up from reference TRBV11-3 and TRBJ2-1): EAGVVQSPRYKIIEKKQPVAFWCNPISGHNTLYWYLQNLGQGPELLIRYENEEAVDDSQLPKDRFSAERLKGVDSTLKIQPAELGDSAVYLCASSLEGGYNEQFFGPGTRLTVL.

This chain uses TRBV2 with TRBJ1-4, with no clear D. The germline V gene encodes CDR1 SNHLY and CDR2 FYNNEI. V was clipped by 1 base and J by 11 bases, with 14 bases between them. The CDR3 totals 14 residues. The chain's CDR3 is CASSEVAVSGKLFF. The DNA for the CDR3 is TGTGCCAGCAGTGAAGTGGCGGTGAGTGGGAAACTGTTTTTT.

The chain uses TRBV3-1 (or the pseudogene TRBV3-2) and TRBJ2-7; D unresolved. CDR1 is LGHDT, CDR2 YNNKEL, per germline (reference sequence). Between the trimmed V and J ends, which lost 5 bases and 0 bases, there was a span of 2 bases. There are 11 residues in the CDR3. For the CDR3, the DNA is TGTGCCAGCAGCTACTCCTACGAGCAGTACTTC. Protein: CASSYSYEQYF.

The gene calls are TRBV5-1 and TRBJ1-2; 7 bases align to TRBD1. V shed 0 bases, J shed 7 bases, and the junction held 9 bases outside the gene matches. CDR1 and CDR2 (germline): SGHRS, YFSETQ. The CDR3 runs 15 residues. This chain's CDR3 is CASSLGGQTRSGYTF. Here the CDR3 DNA reads TGCGCCAGCAGCTTGGGGGGACAGACGCGGAGTGGCTACACCTTC.

This rearrangement joins TRBV28 to TRBJ1-6, with 7 bases that match TRBD1. Germline trimming cut 5 bases from V and 15 bases from J; bases unmatched to any gene: 7. The CDR3 contains 12 residues. Per germline, CDR1 MDHEN and CDR2 SYDVKM. CDR3 residues: CASSPTGLFLHF. The CDR3 DNA follows: TGTGCCAGCAGTCCGACAGGGCTTTTCCTCCACTTT.

This clone is a singleton in its sample. The CDR3 bases are TGTGCCAGCAACAGCTACCAAGAGACCCAGTACTTC. Amino acid sequence: CASNSYQETQYF. This rearrangement joins TRBV2 to TRBJ2-5; no reliable D call. Trimming removed 7 bases from V and 0 bases from J, with 6 bases in between. The length of the CDR3 is 12 residues. The germline V gene encodes CDR1 SNHLY and CDR2 FYNNEI.

This chain connects TRBV11-2 to TRBJ2-7, with 8 positions matching TRBD2. The CDR3 is 15 residues long. In germline, CDR1 is SGHAT, CDR2 FQNNGV. The trim removed 5 bases at V and 2 bases at J, leaving 8 bases unmatched. CDR3 DNA sequence: TGTGCCAGCAGCATCCAAGCGGGAGTGGCCTACGAGCAGTACTTC. Translated: CASSIQAGVAYEQYF. The complete variable domain, with remaining parts taken from reference TRBV11-2 and TRBJ2-7, reads EAGVAQSPRYKIIEKRQSVAFWCNPISGHATLYWYQQILGQGPKLLIQFQNNGVVDDSQLPKDRFSAERLKGVDSTLKIQPAKLEDSAVYLCASSIQAGVAYEQYFGPGTRLTVT.

This rearrangement joins TRBV5-4 to TRBJ1-2; D is ambiguous. CDR3 size: 14 residues. V was cut by 0 bases and J by 1 base, with 7 bases left in between. Per germline, CDR1 SGHNT and CDR2 YYREEE (reference sequence). Here the CDR3 reads CASSLAGSNYGYTF. For the CDR3, the DNA is TGTGCCAGCAGCTTGGCAGGCAGTAACTATGGCTACACCTTC.

The sample holds a few counts of this clone. CDR3 DNA sequence: TGTGCCAGCAGCTACCCGACTAGCGGGGGAACTTCCTACAATGAGCAGTTCTTC. Protein product: CASSYPTSGGTSYNEQFF. This chain connects TRBV7-2 to TRBJ2-1; 12 nucleotides match TRBD2. This CDR3 is 18 amino acids long. The V gene's germline CDR1 is SGHTA and CDR2 FQGNSA. V dropped 4 bases and J dropped 1; count of bases not matched to a gene: 8.

This clone has a single count. The chain recombines TRBV6-2 or TRBV6-3 with TRBJ2-5, with 12 positions matching TRBD2. Looked up from germline, CDR1 is MNHEY and CDR2 is SVGEGT. There are 15 residues in the CDR3. Losses at the gene ends were 5 bases for V and 2 bases for J; bases not matched to a gene: 3. The CDR3 sequence is CASSQTSGSQETQYF. In nucleotides, the CDR3 is TGTGCCAGCAGTCAGACTAGCGGGAGTCAAGAGACCCAGTACTTC.

The genes are TRBV4-3 and TRBJ1-5; maybe TRBD1 (5 bases). This CDR3 contains 14 residues. In germline, CDR1 is LGHNA, CDR2 YSLEER. V lost 1 base and J 5 bases, leaving 9 bases between the germline ends. The CDR3: CASSQARGDQPQHF. The CDR3 region has the DNA TGCGCCAGCAGCCAAGCTCGGGGGGATCAGCCCCAGCATTTT.

The V gene is TRBV7-9, the J gene TRBJ2-1, with D possibly being TRBD1 (6 bases). The V end lost 0 bases, the J end lost 6 bases, and 9 bases lay between the germline ends. The CDR3 spans 14 residues. The germline CDR1 and CDR2 sequences are SEHNR and FQNEAQ (reference sequence). The DNA of the CDR3 is TGTGCCAGCAGCTTAGCGGGGACAAGCAATGAGCAGTTCTTC. It specifies CASSLAGTSNEQFF.